The clone carrying this TCR beta chain was detected many times. These data originate in a study of read filtering for tumor transcriptome and immune sequencing. Study details: The cohort had about 16 men and more than 11 women aged about 45 to 80, mean about 70 years. Whole-transcriptome libraries were prepared after DNase treatment. By R-ISS, stages I, II and III held approximately 8, 16 and 7 patients.

This library used roughly 400 ng RNA and molecular barcoded adaptors spanning alpha/delta and beta/gamma chains. From the reads, TCRdb called clonotypes with MiXCR, one entry per CDR3 protein. This table has 50,000 or so distinct CDR3 sequences, approximately 12% appearing once. This CDR3 is built from 13 residues. Germline loops: CDR1 GTSNPN, CDR2 SVGIG (reference sequence). Trimming removed 5 bases at V and 0 bases at J, with 8 bases between. The origin of this receptor is a donor aged 40 or older with multiple myeloma. The chain employs TRBV30 and TRBJ2-1; no reliable D call. The material sequenced was a population of CD138-negative cells sorted from bone marrow. The DNA for the CDR3 is TGTGCCTGGTCGGAGAGCTCCTACAATGAGCAGTTCTTC. Residues: CAWSESSYNEQFF.